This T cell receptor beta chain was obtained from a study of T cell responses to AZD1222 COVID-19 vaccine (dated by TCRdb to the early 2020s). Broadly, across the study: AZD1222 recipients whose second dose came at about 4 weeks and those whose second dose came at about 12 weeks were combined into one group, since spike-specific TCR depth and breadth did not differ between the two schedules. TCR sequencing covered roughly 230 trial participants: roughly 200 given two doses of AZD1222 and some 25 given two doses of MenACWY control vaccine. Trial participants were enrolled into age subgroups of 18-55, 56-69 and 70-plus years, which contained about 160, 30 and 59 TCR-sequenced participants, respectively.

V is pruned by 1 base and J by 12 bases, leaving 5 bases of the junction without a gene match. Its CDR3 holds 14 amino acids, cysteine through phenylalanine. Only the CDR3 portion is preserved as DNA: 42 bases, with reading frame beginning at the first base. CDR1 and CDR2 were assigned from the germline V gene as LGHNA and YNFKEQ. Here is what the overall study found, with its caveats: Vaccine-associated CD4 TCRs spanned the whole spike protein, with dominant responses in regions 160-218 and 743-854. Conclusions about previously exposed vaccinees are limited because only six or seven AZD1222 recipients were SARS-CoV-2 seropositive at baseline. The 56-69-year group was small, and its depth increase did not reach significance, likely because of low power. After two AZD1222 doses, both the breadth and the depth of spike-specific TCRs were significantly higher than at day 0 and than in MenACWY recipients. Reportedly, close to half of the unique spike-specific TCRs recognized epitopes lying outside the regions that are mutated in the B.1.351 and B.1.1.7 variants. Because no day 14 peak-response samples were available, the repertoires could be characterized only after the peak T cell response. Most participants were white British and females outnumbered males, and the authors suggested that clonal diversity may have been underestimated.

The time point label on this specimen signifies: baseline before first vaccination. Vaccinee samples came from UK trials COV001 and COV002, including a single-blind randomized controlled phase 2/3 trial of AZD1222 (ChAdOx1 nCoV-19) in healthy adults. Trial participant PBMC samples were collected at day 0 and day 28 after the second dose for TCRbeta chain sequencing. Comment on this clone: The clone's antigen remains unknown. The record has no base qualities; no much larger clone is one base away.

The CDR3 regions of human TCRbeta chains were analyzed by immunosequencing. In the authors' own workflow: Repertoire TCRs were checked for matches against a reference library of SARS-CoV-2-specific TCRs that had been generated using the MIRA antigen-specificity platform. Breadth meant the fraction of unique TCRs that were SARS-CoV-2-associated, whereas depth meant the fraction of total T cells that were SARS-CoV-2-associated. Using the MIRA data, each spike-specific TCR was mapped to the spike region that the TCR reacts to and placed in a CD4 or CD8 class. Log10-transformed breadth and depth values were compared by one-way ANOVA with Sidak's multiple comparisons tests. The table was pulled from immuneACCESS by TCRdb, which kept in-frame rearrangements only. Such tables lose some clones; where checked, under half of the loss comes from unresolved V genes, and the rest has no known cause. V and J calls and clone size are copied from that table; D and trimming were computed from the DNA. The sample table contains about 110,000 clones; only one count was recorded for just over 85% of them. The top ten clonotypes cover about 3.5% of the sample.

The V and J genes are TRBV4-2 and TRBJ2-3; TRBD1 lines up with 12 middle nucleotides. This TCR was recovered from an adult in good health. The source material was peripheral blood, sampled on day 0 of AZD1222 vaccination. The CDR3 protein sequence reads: CASSQAGTGGDQYF. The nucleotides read TGTGCCAGCAGCCAAGCCGGGACAGGGGGCGATCAGTATTTT.